This TCR beta chain derives from a study of shared clonotypes between healthy human individuals. Findings and caveats of the study: Approximately 5.1% was the fraction of naive CD4 clonotypes found shared across a few donors.

With regard to this clone: No antigen is known for it.

Here immunoSEQ multiplex PCR was the method, and the copy in TCRdb shows in-frame clones only, minus some. The data hold around 2,000,000 clones, with roughly 94% observed a single time. The CDR3 is made up of 14 amino acids. The V gene's germline CDR1 is SGHAT and CDR2 FQNNGV. Trimming left V 2 bases short and J 1 base short, with 9 bases between. Terminally differentiated effector memory CD45RA+ cells were left out of the naive CD8 fraction, which was CD45RO-negative and positively selected for CCR7. The sequencing input was naive CD8+ T cells sorted from blood. V usage is TRBV11-2 and J usage is TRBJ2-7; D call uncertain. The sequence was collected from a man aged 18 to 30 in good health. CDR3 nucleotide sequence: TGTGCCAGCAGCTTAACCTTCGGGTCCTACGAGCAGTACTTC. Translated, it gives CASSLTFGSYEQYF.